Listed here are 5 T cell receptor beta chains from one sample, sequenced in a study of shared clonotypes between healthy human individuals. Profiling relied on immunoSEQ multiplex PCR, and the TCRdb table lists in-frame clones only, not all of them. Here the sample spans about 600,000 clones, about 97% being singletons. Sequenced: naive CD4+ T cells sorted from blood. Subset of the sample: CD45RA+ positively selected. These receptors all stem from a woman aged 25 to 39 in good health.

This clone showed up just once. The chain joins TRBV28 to TRBJ1-5; 7 bases fit TRBD1. CDR1 MDHEN and CDR2 SYDVKM come from the germline V gene. The CDR3 spans 16 residues. J was trimmed by 11 bases and V by 8 bases; bases with no gene match: 21. The CDR3 reads CASLTPGQLRGSSQHF. CDR3 in DNA: TGTGCCAGCCTAACCCCGGGACAGCTAAGGGGCTCGTCCCAGCATTTT.

The chain recombines TRBV7-9 with TRBJ1-3; 10 nucleotides agree with TRBD1. This CDR3 spans 15 amino acids. J was trimmed by 8 bases and V by 1 base; bases with no gene match: 5. Germline V lookup: CDR1 SEHNR, CDR2 FQNEAQ (reference sequence). As DNA, the CDR3 is TGTGCCAGCAGCTTAGAGGGACAGGGGACGCACACCATATATTTT. Its translation: CASSLEGQGTHTIYF.

CDR3 sequence reads: CASSEISGEQYF. The CDR3, as DNA: TGTGCCAGCAGTGAAATTTCGGGGGAGCAGTACTTC. V is TRBV2 and J is TRBJ2-7, with D perhaps TRBD2 (5 bases). V lost 2 bases to trimming and J lost 7 bases, with 9 bases between them. This CDR3 has 12 residues. CDR1 is SNHLY, CDR2 FYNNEI, per germline.

The V gene is TRBV6-5, the J gene TRBJ1-5, with 9 bases matching TRBD1. V lost 6 bases, J lost 3 bases, and 6 bases stayed unmatched. Germline values: CDR1 MNHEY, CDR2 SVGAGI. CDR3 length: 15 amino acids. CDR3 in DNA: TGTGCCAGCAGCAGAGACAGGGGGTACAATCAGCCCCAGCATTTT. Its translation is CASSRDRGYNQPQHF.

J is TRBJ1-2 and V is TRBV28; D unclear. V was pared by 5 bases and J by 9 bases, with 10 bases between. CDR1 and CDR2 (germline): MDHEN, SYDVKM. The CDR3 loop spans 11 amino acids. The CDR3 sequence: CASSVGRSYTF. As DNA, the CDR3 is TGTGCCAGCAGTGTAGGTAGGAGCTACACCTTC.